This is a list of T cell receptor beta chains from one sample in a study of blood T cell repertoires in COVID-19. Sequencing was performed with immunoSEQ multiplex PCR; in TCRdb, only in-frame clones are kept and a portion is missing. The table has hundreds of thousands of clones, 80% to 90% seen once; the top ten hold 2.2%. Sequenced sample: PBMCs or T cells enriched from blood (not recorded which). All receptors derive from a man younger than 40 who had recovered from COVID-19. Each CDR3 is given with its conserved first and last residue. Each record gives: D gene, V gene, J gene, clone size, CDR3 DNA, CDR3 protein. A D gene is named only where the DNA matches it firmly. A row's size may be missing; if present it is once, few, many or a size class.

>TRBD1|TRBV24-1|TRBJ2-5|NA
TGTGCCACCAGCGACAGGGGCCACAAAGAGACCCAGTACTTC
CATSDRGHKETQYF
>TRBD1|TRBV2|TRBJ2-1|NA
TGTGCCAGCAGTGAACAGGGGGCTGAGGATGAGCAGTTCTTC
CASSEQGAEDEQFF
>NA|TRBV5-8|TRBJ2-3|NA
TGTGCCAGCAGCTTGGTTCAGGGGCGAGAGACAGATACGCAGTATTTT
CASSLVQGRETDTQYF
>NA|TRBV3-1/TRBV3-2|TRBJ1-1|NA
TGTGCCAGCAGCCAATACCGGGCTGAAGCTTTCTTT
CASSQYRAEAFF
>NA|TRBV5-5|TRBJ2-7|NA
TGTGCCAGCAGCCAGGAGGTCGCCTACGAGCAGTACTTC
CASSQEVAYEQYF
>TRBD2|TRBV5-1|TRBJ2-3|NA
TGCGCCAGCACACTGATAGTAGCGGGGGGGACTGATACGCAGTATTTT
CASTLIVAGGTDTQYF
>TRBD1|TRBV7-6|TRBJ1-1|NA
TGTGCCAGCAGCTTAGACAGGGGGGTTACAACTGAAGCTTTCTTT
CASSLDRGVTTEAFF
>NA|TRBV5-1|TRBJ1-1|once
TGCGCCAGCAGCTTGTCAGGTGTGAACACTGAAGCTTTCTTT
CASSLSGVNTEAFF
>TRBD1|TRBV2|TRBJ1-1|once
TGTGCCAGCAGTGGGGGACAGGGGGTGGCTGAAGCTTTCTTT
CASSGGQGVAEAFF
>NA|TRBV11-2|TRBJ2-1|NA
TGTGCCAGCAGCTTAATGAGTGAGCAGTTCTTC
CASSLMSEQFF
>NA|TRBV27|TRBJ1-5|few
TGTGCCAGCAGTGTTCAGGGTTGGAATCAGCCCCAGCATTTT
CASSVQGWNQPQHF
>NA|TRBV28|TRBJ1-6|NA
TGTGCCAGCAGTTTACGGGTGGGGCCATTCTTCCTCCACTTT
CASSLRVGPFFLHF
>NA|TRBV10-3|TRBJ2-5|NA
TGTGCCATCAGTGAGAGACAAGGAGAGACCCAGTACTTC
CAISERQGETQYF
>NA|TRBV2|TRBJ1-5|NA
TGTGCCTCAACCCCGGGGAGCTTTAGCAATCAGCCCCAGCATTTT
CASTPGSFSNQPQHF
>TRBD1|TRBV2|TRBJ1-1|NA
TGTGCCAGAAGGGGGACAGGGAGCGAAGCTTTCTTT
CARRGTGSEAFF
>TRBD2|TRBV7-2|TRBJ2-5|NA
TGTGCCAGCACCGCCGGGACTACCGAAGAGACCCAGTACTTC
CASTAGTTEETQYF
>TRBD1|TRBV25-1|TRBJ2-1|once
TGTGCCAGCAGTCAACTAAAGGGGGCCTTCTACAATGAGCAGTTCTTC
CASSQLKGAFYNEQFF
>NA|TRBV10-1|TRBJ1-5|once
TGCGCCAGCAGTACTCATGAACAGGGACGGCCCCAGCATTTT
CASSTHEQGRPQHF
>TRBD1|TRBV29-1|TRBJ1-2|NA
TGCAGCGTTGAAGGGGACAGTTCACCTAACTATGGCTACACCTTC
CSVEGDSSPNYGYTF
>TRBD1|TRBV19|TRBJ2-7|NA
TGTGCCAGTAGGCTGACCGGGACAGGGGGCTACGAGCAGTACTTC
CASRLTGTGGYEQYF
>NA|TRBV5-5|TRBJ1-2|NA
TGTGCCAGCGGAAGTAGGGGCAACTATGGCTACACCTTC
CASGSRGNYGYTF
>NA|TRBV4-2|TRBJ1-4|NA
TGTGCCAGCAGCCAAGAGATCGGAGGGCTGTTTTTT
CASSQEIGGLFF
>NA|TRBV11-2|TRBJ2-1|NA
TGTGCCAGCAGCTTATTCACAGACAACAATGAGCAGTTCTTC
CASSLFTDNNEQFF
>NA|TRBV7-2|TRBJ1-1|few
TGTGCCAGCAGCTTAGAATTATACACTGAAGCTTTCTTT
CASSLELYTEAFF
>NA|TRBV11-2|TRBJ2-2|NA
TGTGCCAGCAGCTTATACCCCTCAGGGAACACCGGGGAGCTGTTTTTT
CASSLYPSGNTGELFF
>TRBD2|TRBV6-4|TRBJ2-2|few
TGTGCCAGCAGTGGGACTAGCGGGGGCGGCACCGGGGAGCTGTTTTTT
CASSGTSGGGTGELFF
>TRBD1|TRBV18|TRBJ1-5|once
TGTGCCAGCTCATCCGGGACAGGGGGCATTCAGCCCCAGCATTTT
CASSSGTGGIQPQHF
>TRBD2|TRBV10-3|TRBJ2-5|NA
TGTGCCATCAGTGAGTTAGCGGGGGGGCAAGAGACCCAGTACTTC
CAISELAGGQETQYF
>TRBD2|TRBV7-2|TRBJ2-3|once
TGTGCCTGCCTACCCGGGGGGACCATAGATACGCAGTATTTT
CACLPGGTIDTQYF
>NA|TRBV20-1|TRBJ2-3|NA
TGCAGTGCTAGTCCCCACAGGGGCACAGATACGCAGTATTTT
CSASPHRGTDTQYF
>NA|TRBV3-1/TRBV3-2|TRBJ2-7|NA
TGTGCCAGCAGTCGGCGGTCCACCTACGAGCAGTACTTC
CASSRRSTYEQYF
>NA|TRBV3-1/TRBV3-2|TRBJ1-3|NA
TGTGCCAGCAGCCATTCAGGGTTCGGAAACACCATATATTTT
CASSHSGFGNTIYF
>NA|TRBV6-5|TRBJ2-3|NA
TGTGCCAGCAGTTATCGGGGATCAAAACCGCAGTATTTT
CASSYRGSKPQYF
>NA|TRBV7-6|TRBJ1-4|NA
TGTGCCAGCAGCCCGGGAGCCTCTAAACTGTTTTTT
CASSPGASKLFF
>TRBD1|TRBV7-6|TRBJ1-5|NA
TGTGCCAGCAGCTTTGAAAGGGGGCTCAATCAGCCCCAGCATTTT
CASSFERGLNQPQHF
>NA|TRBV12-5|TRBJ2-3|NA
TGTGCTAGTGCCCTTGAGGGTTTTGGCACAGATACGCAGTATTTT
CASALEGFGTDTQYF
>TRBD1|TRBV7-3|TRBJ2-5|NA
TGTGCCAGCAGCTTAAATACAGGGGAAGAGACCCAGTACTTC
CASSLNTGEETQYF
>NA|TRBV7-9|TRBJ1-2|NA
TGTGCCAGCAGCTTAGGTGGAGGCTATGGCTACACCTTC
CASSLGGGYGYTF
>TRBD2|TRBV6-1|TRBJ2-3|NA
TGTGCCAGCAGTGAAGCGTTAGCGGGGGGGGAAGATACGCAGTATTTT
CASSEALAGGEDTQYF
>NA|TRBV7-3|TRBJ2-1|NA
TGTGCCAGCAGCTCCAATTTGTACAATGAGCAGTTCTTC
CASSSNLYNEQFF
>TRBD1|TRBV5-6|TRBJ2-5|NA
TGTGCCAGCAGCGCAGGGACAGGGGGAGAGACCCAGTACTTC
CASSAGTGGETQYF
>NA|TRBV12-3/TRBV12-4|TRBJ1-3|NA
TGTGCCAGCAGTTTCGAGGATAACACCATATATTTT
CASSFEDNTIYF
>TRBD1|TRBV10-2|TRBJ1-5|NA
TGCGCCAGCAGGGGGACAGGGTGGAATCAGCCCCAGCATTTT
CASRGTGWNQPQHF
>NA|TRBV9|TRBJ1-6|NA
TGTGCCAGCAGCGCCGTAAATTCACCCCTCCACTTT
CASSAVNSPLHF
>NA|TRBV18|TRBJ2-7|NA
TGTGCCAGCTCACCGACCTGGGGCGGGGTAGAGCCCTACGAGCAGTACTTC
CASSPTWGGVEPYEQYF